This T cell receptor (beta chain) was sequenced for a study of blood T cell repertoires in COVID-19. Study summary: Both acute and convalescent COVID-19 samples were obtained from the United States, Italy and Spain. Sample material is recorded as cDNA or gDNA derived from T cells, B-cell-depleted T cells, or PBMCs.

CDR3 length equals 14 residues. Unmatched junction bases numbered 4, after V lost 4 bases and J lost 1 base. The germline V gene encodes CDR1 SGHRS and CDR2 YFSETQ. Per the original methods: The assay estimated nucleated cells by amplifying reference gene primers. The protocol was immunoSEQ multiplex PCR, while the TCRdb copy is restricted to in-frame clones and leaves out a portion. V, J and clone size are taken as reported in that table, and D and trimming were inferred from the DNA itself. The sample comprises about 200,000 clones, about 90% of which are singletons, and 0.75% to 0.95% rests with the top ten.

The TCR comes from a woman aged 70 to 79 with acute or convalescent COVID-19. Source material: peripheral blood. This sequence joins TRBV5-1 and TRBJ1-2; TRBD1 matches at 7 bases. The CDR3 loop is CASSMGQNNYGYTF. CDR3 nucleotides: TGCGCCAGCAGCATGGGACAGAATAACTATGGCTACACCTTC.